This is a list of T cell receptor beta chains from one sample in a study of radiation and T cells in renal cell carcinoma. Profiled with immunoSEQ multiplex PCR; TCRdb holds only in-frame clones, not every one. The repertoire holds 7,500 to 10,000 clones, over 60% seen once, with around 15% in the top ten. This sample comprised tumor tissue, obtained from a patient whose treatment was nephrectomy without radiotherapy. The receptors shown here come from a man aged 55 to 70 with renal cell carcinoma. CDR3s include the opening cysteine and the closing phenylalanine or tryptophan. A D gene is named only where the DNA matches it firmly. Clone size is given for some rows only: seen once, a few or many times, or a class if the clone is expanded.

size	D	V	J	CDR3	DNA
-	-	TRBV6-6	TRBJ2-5	CATSAQETQYF	TGCGCTACCTCGGCTCAAGAGACCCAGTACTTC
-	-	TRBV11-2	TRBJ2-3	CASSFSDSADTQYF	TGTGCCAGCAGCTTTAGCGATAGCGCAGATACGCAGTATTTT
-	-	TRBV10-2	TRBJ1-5	CASSVQVNQPQHF	TGCGCCAGCAGTGTACAGGTCAATCAGCCCCAGCATTTT
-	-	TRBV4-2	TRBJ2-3	CASSQVAGGTDTQYF	TGTGCCAGCAGCCAAGTGGCAGGGGGGACAGATACGCAGTATTTT
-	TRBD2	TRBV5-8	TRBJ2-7	CASRRTSTAYEQYF	TGTGCCAGCAGGAGGACTAGCACCGCCTACGAGCAGTACTTC
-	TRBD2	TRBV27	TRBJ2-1	CASSSLAGVYNEQFF	TGTGCCAGCAGTTCGTTAGCGGGAGTATACAATGAGCAGTTCTTC
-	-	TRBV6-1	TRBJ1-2	CASSAGEVLTSTYGYTF	TGTGCCAGCAGTGCTGGTGAAGTCCTTACATCTACCTATGGCTACACCTTC
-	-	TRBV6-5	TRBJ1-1	CASYVEWGGAEAFF	TGTGCCAGCTATGTTGAATGGGGGGGCGCTGAAGCTTTCTTT
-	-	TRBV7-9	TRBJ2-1	CASSPMPGLYYNEQFF	TGTGCCAGCAGTCCCATGCCAGGCCTTTACTACAATGAGCAGTTCTTC
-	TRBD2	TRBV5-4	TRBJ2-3	CASSRTSGGLSGSTDTQYF	TGTGCCAGCAGCCGGACTAGCGGGGGGCTATCAGGAAGCACAGATACGCAGTATTTT
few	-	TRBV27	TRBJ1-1	CASSSQGRTEAFF	TGTGCCAGCAGTTCTCAGGGGAGGACTGAAGCTTTCTTT
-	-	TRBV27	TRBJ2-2	CASSLAMANTGELFF	TGTGCCAGCAGTTTAGCGATGGCGAACACCGGGGAGCTGTTTTTT